The entry below gives a single TCR beta chain sequence along with its context. Its antigen remains unknown. The data are from a study of OX40 agonist ivuxolimab in advanced cancers. Whole-study results and caveats: The 0.1-3.0 mg/kg partial responders had among the lowest clonal expansion.

The CDR3 length is 18 residues. V dropped 8 bases and J dropped 4 bases, with 29 bases sitting between them. CDR1 and CDR2 (germline): LNHDA, SQIVND (reference sequence). The data were produced by immunoSEQ multiplex PCR, yet TCRdb's version contains in-frame clones alone and is incomplete. The sample gives 65,000 to 95,000 clones, more than 75% of which show up once; roughly 5.8% is in the top ten. The sequence was collected from an adult with an advanced solid tumor such as melanoma, head and neck, liver or kidney cancer. V and J are TRBV19 and TRBJ1-2; D uncertain. The input for sequencing was CD4+ or CD8+ T cells sorted from blood, taken in a trial of the OX40 agonist ivuxolimab. The CDR3 is CASQPISTSRILGYGYTF. In nucleotides, the CDR3 is TGTGCCAGTCAACCCATTTCAACATCCCGCATACTAGGCTATGGCTACACCTTC.